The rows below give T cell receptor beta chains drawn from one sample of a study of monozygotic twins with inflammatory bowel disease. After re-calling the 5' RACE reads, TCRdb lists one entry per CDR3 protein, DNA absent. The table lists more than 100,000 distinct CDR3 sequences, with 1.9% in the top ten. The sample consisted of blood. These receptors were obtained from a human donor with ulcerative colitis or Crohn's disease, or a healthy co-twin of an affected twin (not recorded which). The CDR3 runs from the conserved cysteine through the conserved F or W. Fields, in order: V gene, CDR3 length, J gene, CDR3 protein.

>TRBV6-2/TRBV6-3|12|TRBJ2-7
CASSQGDYEQYF
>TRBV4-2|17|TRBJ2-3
CASSQGASGVDTDTQYF
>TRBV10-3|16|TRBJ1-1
CAISDHFTEMNTEAFF
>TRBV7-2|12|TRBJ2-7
CASSYPSGEQYF
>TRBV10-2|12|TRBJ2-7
CASTRTGREQYF
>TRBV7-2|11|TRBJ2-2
CASSFPGELFF
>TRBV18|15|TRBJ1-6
CASSPLDSYNSPLHF
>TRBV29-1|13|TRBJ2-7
CSVAGTGTYEQYF
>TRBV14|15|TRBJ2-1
CASSQAGTHGNEQFF
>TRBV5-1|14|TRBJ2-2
CASSLDSTIGELFF
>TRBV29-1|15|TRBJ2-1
CSVDVSLAGDGEQFF
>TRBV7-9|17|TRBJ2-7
CASSLEVGGQEIYEQYF
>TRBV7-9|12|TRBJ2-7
CASSKTGYEQYF
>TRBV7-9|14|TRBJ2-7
CASTIAGGSYEQYF
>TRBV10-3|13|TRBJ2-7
CAIKASPGPEQYF
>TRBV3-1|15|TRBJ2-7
CASSQEPAVAYEQYF
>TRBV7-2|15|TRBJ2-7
CASSLDSGRAVEQYF